This TCR beta chain is drawn from a study of PD-1 blockade in classical Hodgkin lymphoma. Study-level points and caveats: Baseline diversity in complete responders resembled that of newly diagnosed patients. CD4+ TCR diversity rose significantly by C4D1, and CD8+ TCR diversity did not.

The germline gives CDR1 GTSNPN, CDR2 SVGIG (reference sequence). The germline V and J ends were trimmed by 3 bases and 2 bases, with 8 bases remaining between them. The CDR3 contains 13 residues. Turning to this clone: Antigen unknown.

Measured with immunoSEQ multiplex PCR; TCRdb has only the in-frame clones, and not every one. The table records tens of thousands of clones, over 60% of them present only once. All trial patients relapsed after autologous stem cell transplantation. Thawed PBMCs underwent magnetic negative selection to yield purified CD4+ T cells. The receptor comes from a human donor with classical Hodgkin lymphoma. The rearrangement links TRBV30 to TRBJ1-5; D is ambiguous. Sequenced material: CD4+ T cells from blood, taken at baseline. The CDR3 is CAWRAEGNQPQHF. The CDR3 bases are TGTGCCTGGAGGGCGGAGGGCAATCAGCCCCAGCATTTT.